This T cell receptor beta chain was observed in a study of radiotherapy plus CTLA-4 blockade in lung cancer (dated by TCRdb to 2016 to 2019). Some background on the complete study: Objective responses occurred in roughly 19% of enrolled patients, and just over 30% achieved disease control.

The library came from the immunoSEQ multiplex PCR assay. What TCRdb holds here is the immuneACCESS table cut down to in-frame rearrangements. Part of the clones is not present; checked against another copy, under half of the missing clones reflect an unresolved V gene, and the others are unexplained. The sample table records around 45,000 clones; around 69% of these occur just once. The ten top clones hold 8.3% of the sample. Compared with the rest of its sample, this clone is medium-sized (0.01 to 0.1%). Its antigen target is currently unknown. Base qualities are not at hand, and no much larger clone is one base apart. V was cut back by 2 bases and J by 4 bases, leaving a gap of 8 bases between them. Including the terminal cysteine and phenylalanine, the CDR3 comprises 13 residues. CDR3 DNA only is kept here, 39 bases in frame from base 1. Sequences MNHNY (CDR1) and SVGAGI (CDR2) are obtained from the germline V gene (reference sequence).

The research as a whole found: Increased serum interferon-beta after radiation, together with early dynamic changes in blood T cell clones, were reported to be the strongest predictors of response. TCR clones derived from tumors expanded in peripheral blood after treatment with radiotherapy and ipilimumab.

The study evaluated CTLA-4 blockade (ipilimumab) given together with focal radiation therapy in patients who had chemo-refractory metastatic non-small-cell lung cancer. The sequence is built from TRBV6-6 and TRBJ1-2; the D gene is unclear. This receptor was taken from a human donor with non-small cell lung cancer who had stable disease on radiotherapy plus ipilimumab. This material consisted of peripheral blood, taken from a patient treated with radiotherapy plus ipilimumab. The DNA sequence follows: TGTGCCAGCAGTTACGACTGGTCCTATGGCTACACCTTC. It encodes CASSYDWSYGYTF.